A single sample is the source of the 17 T cell receptor beta chains below, sequenced in a study of regulatory T cells in long-lasting Graves disease. Time point specified: newly diagnosed GD, antithyroid drugs for less than 3 months. PBMC RNA served as the TCR library source. CDR3 regions were amplified by Arm-PCR using iRepertoire HTBI primers to build TCR beta libraries. In TCRdb, the multiplex PCR reads were re-called with MiXCR into one record per CDR3 protein. The table shows hundreds of thousands of distinct CDR3 sequences, with roughly a sixth occurring only once. The sequenced sample was peripheral blood mononuclear cells (PBMCs), obtained at new diagnosis, from a patient treated with antithyroid drugs. These receptors all stem from a female donor with Graves disease.

Ten or more counts support this clonotype. This chain connects TRBV28 to TRBJ2-5, with D tentatively TRBD2 (5 bases). Trimming left V 4 bases short and J 5 bases short, with 17 bases between. The CDR3 contains 15 residues. Germline lookup yields CDR1 MDHEN and CDR2 SYDVKM. The DNA for the CDR3 is TGTGCCAGCAGTTCCACTAGAACCCCGCGGGAGACCCAGTACTTC. As protein: CASSSTRTPRETQYF.

The chain recombines TRBV4-1 with TRBJ2-7; TRBD2 might be the D (6 bases). This CDR3 spans 14 amino acids. Per germline, CDR1 MGHRA and CDR2 YSYEKL. The ends were cut back, 1 base at V and 2 bases at J, with 9 bases in the middle. Here the CDR3 DNA reads TGCGCCAGCAGCCAAGTGGCGGGGACCTACGAGCAGTACTTC. Encoded protein: CASSQVAGTYEQYF.

Many counts were recorded for this clonotype. The V and J genes are TRBV27 and TRBJ1-2; the D is unclear. Trimming pared 5 bases from V and 0 bases from J, leaving 16 bases between. Germline values: CDR1 MNHEY, CDR2 SMNVEV (reference sequence). The CDR3 has 16 amino acids. CDR3 in DNA: TGTGCCAGCAGTCCGATGATCTTTAGAACTAACTATGGCTACACCTTC. Its protein is CASSPMIFRTNYGYTF.

The chain is built from TRBV5-1 and TRBJ2-1; perhaps TRBD1 as D (5 bases). The germline V gene has CDR1 SGHRS and CDR2 YFSETQ. The V and J ends lost 2 bases and 0 bases respectively, with 9 bases between them. The CDR3 has 15 residues. The CDR3 is CASSLAQGSYNEQFF. In nucleotides, the CDR3 is TGCGCCAGCAGCTTAGCCCAGGGCTCCTACAATGAGCAGTTCTTC.

This clonotype was counted ten times or more. V and J are TRBV7-2 and TRBJ1-1; D not resolved. The CDR3 has 14 residues. Germline V gene lookup returns CDR1 SGHTA and CDR2 FQGNSA. Trimming removed 5 bases at V and 0 bases at J, with 10 bases between. For the CDR3, the DNA is TGTGCCAGCAGCAAAGAGGGCTTGAACACTGAAGCTTTCTTT. Its protein is CASSKEGLNTEAFF.

The table lists this clonotype with many counts. The rearrangement uses TRBV7-2 and TRBJ2-2; D gene ambiguous. This CDR3 is built from 15 residues. The V gene's germline CDR1 is SGHTA and CDR2 FQGNSA. V lost 8 bases and J 7 bases, leaving 20 bases between the germline ends. DNA for the CDR3: TGTGCCAGCGGTTTACCAGTTCGACGGAGCGGGGAGCTGTTTTTT. This translates into CASGLPVRRSGELFF. Complete variable domain (other parts from reference TRBV7-2 and TRBJ2-2): GAGVSQSPSNKVTEKGKDVELRCDPISGHTALYWYRQSLGQGLEFLIYFQGNSAPDKSGLPSDRFSAERTGGSVSTLTIQRTQQEDSAVYLCASGLPVRRSGELFFGEGSRLTVL.

This clonotype occurred many times. The gene calls are TRBV7-9 and TRBJ1-1; D not certain. In germline, CDR1 is SEHNR, CDR2 FQNEAQ (reference sequence). The V end lost 0 bases, the J end lost 7 bases, and 9 bases lay between the germline ends. The CDR3 loop spans 13 amino acids. CDR3 sequence: CASSLAHGHEAFF. The CDR3 nucleotides are TGTGCCAGCAGCTTAGCGCACGGCCATGAAGCTTTCTTT.

This chain joins TRBV30 and TRBJ2-1; 14 bases are a match to TRBD2. Germline loops: CDR1 GTSNPN, CDR2 SVGIG (reference sequence). This CDR3 spans 18 amino acids. J gave up 5 bases and V 0 bases, and 9 bases lay outside the gene matches. CDR3 sequence: CAWSVWATSGRDNNEQFF. CDR3 nucleotide sequence: TGTGCCTGGAGTGTATGGGCGACTAGCGGGAGGGATAACAATGAGCAGTTCTTC. The variable domain in full, with the rest retrieved from reference TRBV30 and TRBJ2-1, is SQTIHQWPATLVQPVGSPLSLECTVEGTSNPNLYWYRQAAGRGLQLLFYSVGIGQISSEVPQNLSASRPQDRQFILSSKKLLLSDSGFYLCAWSVWATSGRDNNEQFFGPGTRLTVL.

In regard to this clonotype: This may be a read error: a much more frequent sequence differs by one nucleotide. The rearrangement joins TRBV12-3 or TRBV12-4 to TRBJ2-1, with 7 bases that match TRBD1. The end of the DNA is better explained by TRBJ2-5, so the J call may be wrong. The CDR3 is 17 residues long. The CDR3 sequence is CASSLSSGTVTQETQYF. The DNA of the CDR3 is TGTGCCAGCAGTTTAAGTTCAGGGACAGTTACTCAAGAGACCCAGTACTTC.

There are many counts of this clonotype. Here the CDR3 reads CASSLSESTGRYNEQFF. In nucleotides, the CDR3 is TGTGCCAGCAGTTTATCCGAATCGACAGGGAGATACAATGAGCAGTTCTTC. The chain joins TRBV28 to TRBJ2-1; 7 nucleotides match TRBD1. With V trimmed by 1 base and J by 4 bases, 10 bases remained unmatched. The CDR3 covers 17 residues. Germline CDR1 and CDR2: MDHEN and SYDVKM.

This clonotype was observed many times. The rearrangement links TRBV27 to TRBJ2-7; 10 bases map to TRBD1. After removal of 6 bases from V and 3 bases from J, the junction contained 2 bases not matched to a gene. Germline assignment: CDR1 MNHEY and CDR2 SMNVEV (reference sequence). This CDR3 is 13 amino acids long. This CDR3 is CASRGTGVYEQYF. The CDR3, as DNA: TGTGCCAGCAGAGGGACAGGGGTCTACGAGCAGTACTTC.

This clonotype was counted ten times or more. V is TRBV12-3 or TRBV12-4 and J is TRBJ1-1; D is ambiguous. Trimming removed 3 bases at V and 7 bases at J, with 12 bases between. This CDR3 has 13 amino acids. CDR3 sequence (DNA): TGTGCCAGCAGTTTCCGAATTGAGGGTGAAGCTTTCTTT. This gives the protein CASSFRIEGEAFF.

In its sample, this clonotype was seen many times. V is TRBV6-9 and J is TRBJ2-2; D not resolved. The CDR3 length is 14 residues. Germline V gives CDR1 MNHGY, CDR2 SVAAGI. V dropped 3 bases and J dropped 6 bases, with 11 bases sitting between them. CDR3 nucleotides: TGTGCCAGCAGTTACTCGAATGGGGCCGGGGAGCTGTTTTTT. This sequence encodes CASSYSNGAGELFF.

This clonotype was counted many times. The J gene is TRBJ2-7, the V gene TRBV12-3 or TRBV12-4, with D hard to call. The CDR3 loop spans 12 amino acids. V lost 3 bases, J lost 4 bases, and 7 bases lay in between. CDR3 sequence (DNA): TGTGCCAGCAGTTTTCCCGGGTACGAGCAGTACTTC. This codes for CASSFPGYEQYF.

This clonotype has ten or more counts. The chain uses TRBV6-2 or TRBV6-3 and TRBJ2-1; 7 positions match TRBD2. Trimming removed 5 bases from V and 0 bases from J; junction bases left unmatched: 7. The V gene's germline CDR1 is MNHEY and CDR2 SVGEGT. This CDR3 is 16 amino acids long. The chain's CDR3 is CASSSLAVGSYNEQFF. Written as DNA, the CDR3 is TGTGCCAGCAGTAGTCTAGCGGTGGGCTCCTACAATGAGCAGTTCTTC.

Only a few counts were recorded for this clonotype. This chain joins TRBV6-9 and TRBJ2-7, with D possibly being TRBD2 (6 bases). The germline V gene encodes CDR1 MNHGY and CDR2 SVAAGI. The CDR3 has 15 amino acids. V gave up 3 bases and J gave up 2 bases, with 14 bases separating them. The CDR3 is CASSYSWGRTYEQYF. CDR3 coding DNA: TGTGCCAGCAGTTACTCCTGGGGGAGGACCTACGAGCAGTACTTC.

Details on this clonotype: Germline is not matched at one junction end, which may reflect a read error. The V gene is TRBV7-2, the J gene TRBJ2-7; 9 nucleotides line up with TRBD2. The CDR3 sequence is 13 residues long. Germline CDR1 reads SGHTA; CDR2 reads FQGNSA. Here the CDR3 reads CASRVREGYERYF. CDR3 nucleotide sequence: TGTGCCAGCAGAGTGCGGGAGGGCTACGAGCGGTACTTC.